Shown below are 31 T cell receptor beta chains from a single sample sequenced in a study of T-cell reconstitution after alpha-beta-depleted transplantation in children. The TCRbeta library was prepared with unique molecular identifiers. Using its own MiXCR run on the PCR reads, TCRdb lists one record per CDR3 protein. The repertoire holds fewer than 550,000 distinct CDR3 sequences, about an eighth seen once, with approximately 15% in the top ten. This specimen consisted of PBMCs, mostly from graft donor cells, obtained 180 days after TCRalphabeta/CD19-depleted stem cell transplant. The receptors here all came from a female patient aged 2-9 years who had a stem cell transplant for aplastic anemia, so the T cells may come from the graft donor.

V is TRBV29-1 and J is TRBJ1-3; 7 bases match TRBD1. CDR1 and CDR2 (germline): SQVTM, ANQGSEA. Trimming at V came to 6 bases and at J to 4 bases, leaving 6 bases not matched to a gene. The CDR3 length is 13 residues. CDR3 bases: TGCAGCGTCATGAGGGGGCTCGGAAACACCATATATTTT. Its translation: CSVMRGLGNTIYF.

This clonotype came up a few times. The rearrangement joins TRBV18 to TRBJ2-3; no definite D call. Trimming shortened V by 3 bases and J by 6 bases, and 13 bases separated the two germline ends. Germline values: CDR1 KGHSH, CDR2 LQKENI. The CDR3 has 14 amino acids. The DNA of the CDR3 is TGTGCCAGCTCACCGGCGGCAACACCTGATACGCAGTATTTT. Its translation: CASSPAATPDTQYF.

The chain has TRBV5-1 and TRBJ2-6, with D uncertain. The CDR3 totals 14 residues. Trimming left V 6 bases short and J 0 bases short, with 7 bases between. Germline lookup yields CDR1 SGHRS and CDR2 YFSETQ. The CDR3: CASTPSSGANVLTF. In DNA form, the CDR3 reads TGCGCCAGCACTCCAAGCTCTGGGGCCAACGTCCTGACTTTC.

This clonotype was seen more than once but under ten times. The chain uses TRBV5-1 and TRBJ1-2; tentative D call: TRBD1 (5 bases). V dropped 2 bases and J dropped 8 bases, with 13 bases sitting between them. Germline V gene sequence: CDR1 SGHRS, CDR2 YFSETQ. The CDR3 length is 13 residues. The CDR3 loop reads CASSLEGTRGYTF. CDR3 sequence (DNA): TGCGCCAGCAGCTTAGAGGGGACGAGAGGCTACACCTTC.

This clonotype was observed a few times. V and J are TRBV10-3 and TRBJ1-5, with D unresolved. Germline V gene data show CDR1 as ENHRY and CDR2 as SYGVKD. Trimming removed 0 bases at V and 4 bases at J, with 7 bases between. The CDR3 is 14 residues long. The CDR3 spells CAISESDLNQPQHF. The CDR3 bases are TGTGCCATCAGTGAGTCGGACCTTAATCAGCCCCAGCATTTT.

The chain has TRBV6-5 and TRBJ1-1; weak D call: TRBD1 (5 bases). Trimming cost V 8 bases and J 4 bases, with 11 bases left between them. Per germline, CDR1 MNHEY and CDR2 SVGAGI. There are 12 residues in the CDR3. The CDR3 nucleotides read TGTGCCAGCTACCGGGGGGGCACTGAAGCTTTCTTT. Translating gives CASYRGGTEAFF.

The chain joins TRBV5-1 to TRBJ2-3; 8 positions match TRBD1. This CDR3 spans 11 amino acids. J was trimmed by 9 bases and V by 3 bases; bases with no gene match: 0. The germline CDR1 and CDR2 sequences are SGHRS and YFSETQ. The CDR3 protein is CASSWDRTQYF. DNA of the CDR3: TGCGCCAGCAGCTGGGACAGGACGCAGTATTTT.

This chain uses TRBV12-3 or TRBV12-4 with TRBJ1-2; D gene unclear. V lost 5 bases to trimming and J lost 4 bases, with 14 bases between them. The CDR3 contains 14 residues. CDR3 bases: TGTGCCAGCAGTCTCTGGTCAGGCGCCTATGGCTACACCTTC. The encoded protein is CASSLWSGAYGYTF.

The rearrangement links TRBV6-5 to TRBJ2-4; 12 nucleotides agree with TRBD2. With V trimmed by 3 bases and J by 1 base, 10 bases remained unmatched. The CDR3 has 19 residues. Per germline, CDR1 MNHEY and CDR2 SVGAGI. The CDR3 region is CASSYGLAGGPGAKNIQYF. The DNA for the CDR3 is TGTGCCAGCAGTTATGGGCTAGCGGGAGGGCCCGGGGCCAAAAACATTCAGTACTTC.

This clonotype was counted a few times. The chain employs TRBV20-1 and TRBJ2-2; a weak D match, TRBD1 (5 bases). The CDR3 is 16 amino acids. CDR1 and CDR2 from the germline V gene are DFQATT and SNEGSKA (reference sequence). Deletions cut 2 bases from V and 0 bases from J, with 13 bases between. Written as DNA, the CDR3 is TGCAGTGCTAGAACCCGACAGATCGCGAACACCGGGGAGCTGTTTTTT. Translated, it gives CSARTRQIANTGELFF.

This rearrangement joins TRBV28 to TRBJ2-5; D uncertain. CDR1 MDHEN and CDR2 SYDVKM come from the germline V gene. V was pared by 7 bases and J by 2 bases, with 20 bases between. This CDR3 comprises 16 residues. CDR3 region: CASTPSMCLGQETQYF. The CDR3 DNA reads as TGTGCCAGCACCCCATCTATGTGTCTGGGGCAAGAGACCCAGTACTTC. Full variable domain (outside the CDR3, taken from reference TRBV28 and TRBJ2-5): DVKVTQSSRYLVKRTGEKVFLECVQDMDHENMFWYRQDPGLGLRLIYFSYDVKMKEKGDIPEGYSVSREKKERFSLILESASTNQTSMYLCASTPSMCLGQETQYFGPGTRLLVL.

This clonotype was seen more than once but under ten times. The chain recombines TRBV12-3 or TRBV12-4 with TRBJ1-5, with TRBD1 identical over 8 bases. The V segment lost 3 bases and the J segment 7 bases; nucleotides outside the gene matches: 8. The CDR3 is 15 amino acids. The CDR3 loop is CASSFRTGTNQPQHF. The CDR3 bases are TGTGCCAGCAGTTTCAGGACAGGGACAAACCAGCCCCAGCATTTT.

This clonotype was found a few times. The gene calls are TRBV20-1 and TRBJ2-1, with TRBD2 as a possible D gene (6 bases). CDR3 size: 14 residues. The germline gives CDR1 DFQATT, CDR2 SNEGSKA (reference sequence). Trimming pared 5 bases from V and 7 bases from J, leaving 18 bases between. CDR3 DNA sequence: TGCAGTGCTCTAGATGGGACTGTTAGAAATGAGCAGTTCTTC. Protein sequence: CSALDGTVRNEQFF.

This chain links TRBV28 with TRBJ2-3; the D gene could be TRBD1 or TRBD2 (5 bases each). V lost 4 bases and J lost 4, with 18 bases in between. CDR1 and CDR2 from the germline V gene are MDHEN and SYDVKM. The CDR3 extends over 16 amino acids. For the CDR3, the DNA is TGTGCCAGCAGTTCCCCGGGACGCCTCCCGGCAGATACGCAGTATTTT. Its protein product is CASSSPGRLPADTQYF.

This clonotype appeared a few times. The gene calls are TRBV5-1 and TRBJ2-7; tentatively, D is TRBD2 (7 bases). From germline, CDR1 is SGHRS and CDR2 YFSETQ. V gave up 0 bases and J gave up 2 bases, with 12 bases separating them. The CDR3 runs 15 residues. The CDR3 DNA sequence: TGCGCCAGCAGCTTGGAGGCCGGGGGGCCCTACGAGCAGTACTTC. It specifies CASSLEAGGPYEQYF. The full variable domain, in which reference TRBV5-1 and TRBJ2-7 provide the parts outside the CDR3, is KAGVTQTPRYLIKTRGQQVTLSCSPISGHRSVSWYQQTPGQGLQFLFEYFSETQRNKGNFPGRFSGRQFSNSRSEMNVSTLELGDSALYLCASSLEAGGPYEQYFGPGTRLTVT.

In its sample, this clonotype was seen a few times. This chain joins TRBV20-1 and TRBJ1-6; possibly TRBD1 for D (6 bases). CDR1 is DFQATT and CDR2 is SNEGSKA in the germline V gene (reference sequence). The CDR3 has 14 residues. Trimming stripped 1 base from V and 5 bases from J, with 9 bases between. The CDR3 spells CSARVGGDNSPLHF. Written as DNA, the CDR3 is TGCAGTGCTAGAGTCGGGGGCGATAATTCACCCCTCCACTTT.

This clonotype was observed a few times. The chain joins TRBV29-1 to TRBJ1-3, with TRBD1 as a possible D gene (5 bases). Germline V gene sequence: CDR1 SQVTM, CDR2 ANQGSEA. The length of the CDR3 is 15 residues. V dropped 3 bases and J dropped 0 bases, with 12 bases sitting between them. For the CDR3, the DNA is TGCAGCGTTGATGTGGGACCCGTCTCTGGAAACACCATATATTTT. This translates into CSVDVGPVSGNTIYF.

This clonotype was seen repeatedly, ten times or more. CDR3 sequence: CASSPSGTGRYEQYF. The CDR3 DNA follows: TGTGCCAGCAGTCCATCCGGGACAGGACGTTACGAGCAGTACTTC. The chain combines TRBV28 with TRBJ2-7, with 8 bases aligning to TRBD1. Germline trimming cut 5 bases from V and 4 bases from J; bases unmatched to any gene: 10. Germline V CDR1 and CDR2: MDHEN, SYDVKM. CDR3 length: 15 residues.

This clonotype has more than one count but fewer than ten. CDR3 sequence reads: CASSQDLTDRVAKNIQYF. CDR3 DNA: TGCGCCAGCAGCCAAGATCTTACCGACAGGGTAGCCAAAAACATTCAGTACTTC. The chain employs TRBV4-3 and TRBJ2-4, with 7 bases lining up with TRBD1. Looked up from germline, CDR1 is LGHNA and CDR2 is YSLEER. The CDR3 is made up of 18 amino acids. The junction had 8 bases not matched to a gene; V was cut back by 0 bases and J by 0 bases.

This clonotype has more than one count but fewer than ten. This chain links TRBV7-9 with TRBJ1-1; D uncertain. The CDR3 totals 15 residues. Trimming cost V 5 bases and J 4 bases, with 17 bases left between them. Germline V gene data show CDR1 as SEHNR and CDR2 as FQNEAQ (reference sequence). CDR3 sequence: CASSLEGIVTTEAFF. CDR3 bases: TGTGCCAGCAGCCTGGAGGGTATAGTTACCACTGAAGCTTTCTTT.

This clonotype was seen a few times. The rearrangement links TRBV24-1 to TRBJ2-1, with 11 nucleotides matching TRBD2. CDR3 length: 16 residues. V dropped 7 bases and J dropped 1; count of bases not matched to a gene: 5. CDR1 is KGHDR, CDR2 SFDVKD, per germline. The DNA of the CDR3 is TGTGCCACCAGGTGGGGACTAGCGGAATCCTACAATGAGCAGTTCTTC. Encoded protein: CATRWGLAESYNEQFF.

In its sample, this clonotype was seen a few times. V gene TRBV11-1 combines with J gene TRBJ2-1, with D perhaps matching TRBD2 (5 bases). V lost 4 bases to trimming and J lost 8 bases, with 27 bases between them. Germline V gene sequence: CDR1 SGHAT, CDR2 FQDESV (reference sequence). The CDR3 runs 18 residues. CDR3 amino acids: CASSSPGLAFRSRYEQFF. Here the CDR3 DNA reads TGTGCCAGCAGCTCCCCCGGGCTAGCCTTTAGAAGCAGGTATGAGCAGTTCTTC. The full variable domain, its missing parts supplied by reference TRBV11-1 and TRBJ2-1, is EAEVAQSPRYKITEKSQAVAFWCDPISGHATLYWYRQILGQGPELLVQFQDESVVDDSQLPKDRFSAERLKGVDSTLKIQPAELGDSAMYLCASSSPGLAFRSRYEQFFGPGTRLTVL.

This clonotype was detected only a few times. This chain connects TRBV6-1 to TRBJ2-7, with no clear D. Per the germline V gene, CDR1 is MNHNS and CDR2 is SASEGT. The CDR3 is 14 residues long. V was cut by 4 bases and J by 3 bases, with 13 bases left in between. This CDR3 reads CASSAVRMRYEQYF. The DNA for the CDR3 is TGTGCCAGCAGTGCCGTACGTATGCGCTACGAGCAGTACTTC.

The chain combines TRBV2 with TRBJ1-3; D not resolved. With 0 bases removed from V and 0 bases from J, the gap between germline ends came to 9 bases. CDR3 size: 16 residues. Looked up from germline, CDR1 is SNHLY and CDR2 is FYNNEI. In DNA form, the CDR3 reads TGTGCCAGCAGTGAAGCGCCAGACTACTCTGGAAACACCATATATTTT. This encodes CASSEAPDYSGNTIYF.

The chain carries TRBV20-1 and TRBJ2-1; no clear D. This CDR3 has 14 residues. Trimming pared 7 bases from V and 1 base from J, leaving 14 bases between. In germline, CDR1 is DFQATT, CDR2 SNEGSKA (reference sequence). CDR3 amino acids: CSGTRSSSYNEQFF. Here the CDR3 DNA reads TGCAGTGGGACGCGAAGCTCATCCTACAATGAGCAGTTCTTC.

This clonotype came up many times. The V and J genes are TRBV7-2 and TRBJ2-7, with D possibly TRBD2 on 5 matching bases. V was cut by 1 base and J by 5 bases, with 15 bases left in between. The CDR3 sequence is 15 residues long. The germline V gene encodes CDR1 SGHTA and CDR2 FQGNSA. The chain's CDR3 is CASSLGGYGYNEQYF. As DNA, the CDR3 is TGTGCCAGCAGCTTAGGAGGGTATGGGTACAACGAGCAGTACTTC.

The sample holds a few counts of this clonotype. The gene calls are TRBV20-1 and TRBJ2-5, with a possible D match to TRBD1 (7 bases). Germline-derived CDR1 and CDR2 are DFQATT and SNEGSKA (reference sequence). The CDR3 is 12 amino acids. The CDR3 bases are TGCAGCGTCGACAGGGAGGAAGAGACCCAGTACTTC. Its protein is CSVDREEETQYF.

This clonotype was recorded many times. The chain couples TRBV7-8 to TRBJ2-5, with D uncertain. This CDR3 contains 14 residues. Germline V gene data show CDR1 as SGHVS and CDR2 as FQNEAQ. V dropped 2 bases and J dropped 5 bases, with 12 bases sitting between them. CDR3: CASSLQSLGETQYF. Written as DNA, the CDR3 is TGTGCCAGCAGCTTACAGTCTCTGGGGGAGACCCAGTACTTC.

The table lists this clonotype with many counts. CDR3 DNA: TGCAGCGTTGCTGACCCGAGACCAGCGGGCACCTCCTACAATGAGCAGTTCTTC. It yields the protein CSVADPRPAGTSYNEQFF. This sequence joins TRBV29-1 and TRBJ2-1; tentative D call: TRBD2 (6 bases). The V end lost 4 bases, the J end lost 0 bases, and 22 bases lay between the germline ends. The length of the CDR3 is 18 residues. Germline V gene lookup returns CDR1 SQVTM and CDR2 ANQGSEA.

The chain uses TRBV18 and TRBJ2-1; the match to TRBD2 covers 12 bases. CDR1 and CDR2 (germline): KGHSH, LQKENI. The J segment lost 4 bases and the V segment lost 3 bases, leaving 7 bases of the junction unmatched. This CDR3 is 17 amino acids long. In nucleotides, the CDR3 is TGTGCCAGCTCACCGAACTCCGGACTAGCGGGGTACAATGAGCAGTTCTTC. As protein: CASSPNSGLAGYNEQFF.

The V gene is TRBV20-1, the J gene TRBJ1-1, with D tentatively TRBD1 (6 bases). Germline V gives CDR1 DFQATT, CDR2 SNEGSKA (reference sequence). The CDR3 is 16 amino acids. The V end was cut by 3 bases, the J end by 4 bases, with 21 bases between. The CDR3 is CSARATGGGSGTEAFF. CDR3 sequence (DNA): TGCAGTGCTAGGGCTACAGGCGGGGGCTCGGGCACTGAAGCTTTCTTT.